This record concerns one TCR beta chain sequence. Its antigen is currently unknown. These data originate in a study of cytomegalovirus exposure and HLA in healthy donors. The overall study: The 500 to 750 first-cohort repertoires and the roughly 120 validation repertoires shared the same platform, a later analysis reported. Notes on the study in general: The authors listed 150 or so TCR beta chains as cytomegalovirus-associated.

Profiling relied on immunoSEQ multiplex PCR, and the TCRdb table lists in-frame clones only, not all of them. The table includes 80,000 to 95,000 clones, 90% to 97% detected once. This clonotype was obtained from a woman between 18 and 29 years old in good health and CMV-seronegative. The specimen sequenced was PBMCs.

Here the CDR3 reads CASSLSGTGVVNEQFF. The CDR3, as DNA: TGTGCCAGCTCACTATCCGGGACTGGGGTGGTCAATGAGCAGTTCTTC. J is TRBJ2-1 and V is TRBV18; the D gene is possibly TRBD2 (6 bases). The CDR3 runs 16 residues. Germline-derived CDR1 and CDR2 are KGHSH and LQKENI. Trimming took 4 bases from V and 6 from J, leaving 19 bases between them. Drawing the rest from reference TRBV18 and TRBJ2-1, the complete variable domain is NAGVMQNPRHLVRRRGQEARLRCSPMKGHSHVYWYRQLPEEGLKFMVYLQKENIIDESGMPKERFSAEFPKEGPSILRIQQVVRGDSAAYFCASSLSGTGVVNEQFFGPGTRLTVL.